The clone carrying this TCR beta chain was detected once. What it recognizes is unknown. The sample comes from a study of cytomegalovirus exposure and HLA in healthy donors. Study results and limitations: Most TCR sequences proved rare, with some public TCRs found in many donors. Cytomegalovirus status was reportedly diagnosed by the classifier with high specificity and sensitivity.

TCRdb's copy holds only in-frame clones and misses some; the assay was immunoSEQ multiplex PCR. This repertoire shows 100,000 to 150,000 clones, 94% found once; its top ten account for more than 0.9%. Trimming took 4 bases from V and 5 from J, leaving 8 bases between them. The CDR3 spans 12 residues. CDR1 is SNHLY, CDR2 FYNNEI, per germline. Sequenced material: PBMCs. This clonotype was sampled from a woman aged 18-29 years in good health and CMV-seronegative. This chain connects TRBV2 to TRBJ1-1; D not certain. Written as DNA, the CDR3 is TGTGCCAGCAGTGTTGAGGTGACTGAAGCTTTCTTT. This encodes CASSVEVTEAFF.